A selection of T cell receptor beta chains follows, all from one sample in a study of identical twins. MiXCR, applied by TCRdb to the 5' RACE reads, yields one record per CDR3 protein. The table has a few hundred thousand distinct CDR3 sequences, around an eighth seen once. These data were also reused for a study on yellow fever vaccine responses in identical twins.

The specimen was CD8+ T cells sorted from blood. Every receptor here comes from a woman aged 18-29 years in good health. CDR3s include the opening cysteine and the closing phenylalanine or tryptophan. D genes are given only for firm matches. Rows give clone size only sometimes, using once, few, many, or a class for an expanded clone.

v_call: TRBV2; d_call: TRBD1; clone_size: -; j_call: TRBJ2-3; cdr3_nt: TGTGCCAGCAACCCGTGGGACAGGGGGCGGACAGATACGCAGTATTTT; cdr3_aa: CASNPWDRGRTDTQYF
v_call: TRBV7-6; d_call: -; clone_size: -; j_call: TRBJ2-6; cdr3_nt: TGTGCCAGCAGCTTAAAGTCGGTAGCCTACTCTGGGGCCAACGTCCTGACTTTC; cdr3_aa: CASSLKSVAYSGANVLTF
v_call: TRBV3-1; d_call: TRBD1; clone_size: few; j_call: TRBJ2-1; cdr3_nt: TGTGCCAGCAGCCAAGATTCTACAGGGGGAAAGTTCTTC; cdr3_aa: CASSQDSTGGKFF
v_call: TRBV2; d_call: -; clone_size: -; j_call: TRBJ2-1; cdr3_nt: TGTGCCAGCAGGAATGCCTTCGGCTACAATGAGCAGTTCTTC; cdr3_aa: CASRNAFGYNEQFF
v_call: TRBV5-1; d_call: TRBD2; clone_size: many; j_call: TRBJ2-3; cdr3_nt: TGCGCCAGCAGCTTAAATAGCGGGACATACACAGATACGCAGTATTTT; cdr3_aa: CASSLNSGTYTDTQYF
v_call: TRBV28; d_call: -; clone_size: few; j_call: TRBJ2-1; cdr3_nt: TGTGCCAGCAGCCCCCTCTCGGGCAGGACCCAGTGGAGCTCCTACAATGAGCAGTTCTTC; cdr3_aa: CASSPLSGRTQWSSYNEQFF
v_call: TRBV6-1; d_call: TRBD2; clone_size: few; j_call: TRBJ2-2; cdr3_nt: TGTGCCAGCAGTGAAGTAAGCCCTAGCGGGGGCCTCACCGGGGAGCTGTTTTTT; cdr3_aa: CASSEVSPSGGLTGELFF
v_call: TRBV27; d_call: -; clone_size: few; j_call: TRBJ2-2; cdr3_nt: TGTGCCAGCAGTTTATCGAGGGGAGATACCGGGGAGCTGTTTTTT; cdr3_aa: CASSLSRGDTGELFF
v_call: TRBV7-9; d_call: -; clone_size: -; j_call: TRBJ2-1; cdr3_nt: TGTGCCAGCAGCTCCCGTGTTGGTCCCGGCGTTTCCAATGAGCAGTTCTTC; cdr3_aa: CASSSRVGPGVSNEQFF
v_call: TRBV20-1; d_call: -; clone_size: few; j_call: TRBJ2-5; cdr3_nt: TGCAGTGCTAGATCGGCGCCGGGGCCAGGGACCCAGTACTTC; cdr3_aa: CSARSAPGPGTQYF
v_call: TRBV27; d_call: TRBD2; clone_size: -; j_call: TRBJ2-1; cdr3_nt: TGTGCCAGCAGTTTCAGCGGGAGGGCCGGGGATGAGCAGTTCTTC; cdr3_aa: CASSFSGRAGDEQFF
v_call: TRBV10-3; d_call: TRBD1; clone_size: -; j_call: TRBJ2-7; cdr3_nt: TGTGCCACCAGAAGTTCCGGGACAGGGGATGTCCCCCTCACCTACGAGCAGTACTTC; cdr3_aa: CATRSSGTGDVPLTYEQYF
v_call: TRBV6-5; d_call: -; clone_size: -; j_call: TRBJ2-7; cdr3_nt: TGTGCCAGCAGTTACATGCGACTAGGTACCTACGAGCAGTACTTC; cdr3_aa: CASSYMRLGTYEQYF
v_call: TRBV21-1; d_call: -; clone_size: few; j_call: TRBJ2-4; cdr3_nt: TGTGCCAGCAGCAAAGTTGGGCTAGCGGGGGTGCTAGCCAAAAACATTCAGTACTTC; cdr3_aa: CASSKVGLAGVLAKNIQYF
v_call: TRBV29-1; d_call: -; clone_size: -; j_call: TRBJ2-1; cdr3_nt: TGCAGCGTGGACGGAGGCTCCCACAATGAGCAGTTCTTC; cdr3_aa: CSVDGGSHNEQFF
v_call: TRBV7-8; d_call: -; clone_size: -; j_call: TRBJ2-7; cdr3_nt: TGTGCCAGCAGCTTAGGTCTAGCGCCCGATTACGAGCAGTACTTC; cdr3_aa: CASSLGLAPDYEQYF
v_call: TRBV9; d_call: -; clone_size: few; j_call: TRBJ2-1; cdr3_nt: TGTGCCAGCAGCAGCCGACCCAATGAGCAGTTCTTC; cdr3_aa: CASSSRPNEQFF
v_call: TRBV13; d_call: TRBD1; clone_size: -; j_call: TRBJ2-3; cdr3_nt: TGTGCCAGCAGCTACCCAACCGGGACAGAGTTCACAGATACGCAGTATTTT; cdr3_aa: CASSYPTGTEFTDTQYF
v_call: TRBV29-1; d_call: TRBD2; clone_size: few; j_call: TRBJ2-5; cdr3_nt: TGCAGCGTTGAGATGCGGGGGGGCCGGAGTCAAGAGACCCAGTACTTC; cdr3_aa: CSVEMRGGRSQETQYF
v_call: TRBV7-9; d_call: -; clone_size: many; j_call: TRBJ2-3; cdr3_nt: TGTGCCAGCAGCTTCGACTGGAACACAGATACGCAGTATTTT; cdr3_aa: CASSFDWNTDTQYF
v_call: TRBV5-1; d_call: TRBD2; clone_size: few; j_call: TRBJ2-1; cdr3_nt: TGCGCCAGCAGCTTAGTGGGACTAGCGGGGTACAATGAGCAGTTCTTC; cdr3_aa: CASSLVGLAGYNEQFF
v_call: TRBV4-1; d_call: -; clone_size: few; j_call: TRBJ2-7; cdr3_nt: TGCGCCAGCAGCCAAGAAGGGGTAGCGTACTTC; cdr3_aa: CASSQEGVAYF
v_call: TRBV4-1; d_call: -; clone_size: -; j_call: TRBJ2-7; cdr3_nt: TGCGCCAGCAGCCCCGGGACATGGGAGTACGAGCAGTACTTC; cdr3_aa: CASSPGTWEYEQYF
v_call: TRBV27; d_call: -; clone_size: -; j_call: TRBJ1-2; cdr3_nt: TGTGCCACCCTTTCTAGGGGCGGCTACACCTTC; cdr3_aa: CATLSRGGYTF
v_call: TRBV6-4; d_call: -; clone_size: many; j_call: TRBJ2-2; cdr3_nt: TGTGCCAGCAGTGTGAGCGATGACCCCACCGGGGAGCTGTTTTTT; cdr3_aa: CASSVSDDPTGELFF
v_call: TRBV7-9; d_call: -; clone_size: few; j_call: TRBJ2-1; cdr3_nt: TGTGCCAGCAGCGGAGAGGCTCAGGCCTACTACGTAAATGAGCAGTTCTTC; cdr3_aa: CASSGEAQAYYVNEQFF
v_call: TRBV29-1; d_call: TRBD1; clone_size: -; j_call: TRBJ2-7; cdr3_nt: TGCAGCGTTGAAGGAGGGACAGGGGACTACGAGCAGTACTTC; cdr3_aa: CSVEGGTGDYEQYF
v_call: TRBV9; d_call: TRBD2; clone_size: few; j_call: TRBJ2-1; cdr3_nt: TGTGCCAGCAGCGTAGCGCGGGAGGGAAGTGAGCAGTTCTTC; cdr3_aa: CASSVAREGSEQFF
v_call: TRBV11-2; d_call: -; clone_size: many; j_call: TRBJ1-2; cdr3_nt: TGTGCCAGCAGCTTGGCGATCGGAGGCTACACCTTC; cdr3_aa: CASSLAIGGYTF
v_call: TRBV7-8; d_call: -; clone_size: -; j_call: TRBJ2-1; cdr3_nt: TGTGCCAGCAGCTTAGAGGTGAGCGGAGTGGGGCACGATGAGCAGTTCTTC; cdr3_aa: CASSLEVSGVGHDEQFF
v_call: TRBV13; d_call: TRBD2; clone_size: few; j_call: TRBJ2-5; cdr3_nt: TGTGCCAGCAGCTTACTAGCGGGAGTTGGTCCCCAAGAGACCCAGTACTTC; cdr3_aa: CASSLLAGVGPQETQYF
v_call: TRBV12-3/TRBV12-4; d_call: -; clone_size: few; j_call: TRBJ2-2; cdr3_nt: TGTGCCAGCAGCCCCGAGGGAGTTAACACCGGGGAGCTGTTTTTT; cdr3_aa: CASSPEGVNTGELFF
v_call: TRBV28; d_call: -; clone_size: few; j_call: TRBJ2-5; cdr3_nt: TGTGCCAGCAGTTTTTTGCGGTTTAAAGAGACCCAGTACTTC; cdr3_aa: CASSFLRFKETQYF
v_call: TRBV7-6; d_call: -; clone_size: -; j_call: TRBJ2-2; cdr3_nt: TGTGCCAGCAGCTTAGTATTGGAGGGCGTCGAATACGGGGAGCTGTTTTTT; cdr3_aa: CASSLVLEGVEYGELFF
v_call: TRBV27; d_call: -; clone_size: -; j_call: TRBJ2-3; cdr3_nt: TGTGCCAGTACTAAACCGGGGTTGGCAGATACGCAGTATTTT; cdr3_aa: CASTKPGLADTQYF
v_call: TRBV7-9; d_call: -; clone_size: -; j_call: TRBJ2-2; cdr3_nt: TGTGCCAGCAGTCCCCCTGACGGAGCGAACACCGGGGAGCTGTTTTTT; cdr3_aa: CASSPPDGANTGELFF
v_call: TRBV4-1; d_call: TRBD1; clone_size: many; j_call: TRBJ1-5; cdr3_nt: TGCGCCAGCAGCCAATCGACAGGGATTCAGCCCCAGCATTTT; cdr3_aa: CASSQSTGIQPQHF
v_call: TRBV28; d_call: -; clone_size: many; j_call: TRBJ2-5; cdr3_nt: TGTGCCAGCACCCCCGGGCAGTCGAGGAGGGAGACCCAGTACTTC; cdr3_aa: CASTPGQSRRETQYF
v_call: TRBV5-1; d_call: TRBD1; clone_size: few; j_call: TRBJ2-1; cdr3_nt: TGCGCCAGCAGCCCCGAAGGGACAGGGGTCGATGAGCAGTTCTTC; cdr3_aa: CASSPEGTGVDEQFF
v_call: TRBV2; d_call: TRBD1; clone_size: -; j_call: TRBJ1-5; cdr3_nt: TGTGCCAGCAGTGAAGGGGTCCAGGGGGCCAATCAGCCCCAGCATTTT; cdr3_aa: CASSEGVQGANQPQHF
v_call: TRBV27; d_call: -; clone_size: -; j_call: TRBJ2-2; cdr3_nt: TGTGCCAGCAGTACGAAGAACACCGGGGAGCTGTTTTTT; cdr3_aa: CASSTKNTGELFF
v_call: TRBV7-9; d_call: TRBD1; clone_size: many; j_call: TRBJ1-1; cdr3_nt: TGTGCCAGCAGCCCCCGGACAGGGGAAGGCACTGAAGCTTTCTTT; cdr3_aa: CASSPRTGEGTEAFF